This is a list of T cell receptor beta chains from one sample in a study of blood T cells in healthy people across ages. TCRdb processed the 5' RACE reads anew with MiXCR; each CDR3 protein has one entry. The sample has hundreds of thousands of distinct CDR3 sequences, roughly 60% seen once. Sequences were obtained from blood. The receptors derive from a man aged 30-40 years in good health. Both conserved end residues are part of each CDR3. D genes are given only for firm matches. Clone sizes are given selectively: once, few, many, or a class where the clone is expanded.

NA	TRBJ1-6	TRBV28	TRBD1	TGTGCCAGCACAAGGGACAGTAGGTCACCCCTCCACTTT	CASTRDSRSPLHF
NA	TRBJ1-5	TRBV24-1	NA	TGTGCCACCAGTGATGGGAGAGGAAACAATCAGCCCCAGCATTTT	CATSDGRGNNQPQHF
NA	TRBJ2-2	TRBV5-1	TRBD1	TGCGCCAGCAGCTTGTCGGCCGACAGGGATATGAACACCGGGGAGCTGTTTTTT	CASSLSADRDMNTGELFF
NA	TRBJ2-7	TRBV7-8	TRBD2	TGTGCCAGCAGCGGGGCTAGCGGGAGAACCTCCTACGAGCAGTACTTC	CASSGASGRTSYEQYF
NA	TRBJ2-7	TRBV4-1	NA	TGCGCCAGCAGCCACGAAGGCAACCACGAGCAGTACTTC	CASSHEGNHEQYF
NA	TRBJ1-5	TRBV18	TRBD1	TGTGCCAGCCGAGACTCAGGGGGCGATCAGCCCCAGCATTTT	CASRDSGGDQPQHF
few	TRBJ2-3	TRBV10-3	NA	TGTGCCATCAGTGAGGCCTTCCTAACCCGCACAGATACGCAGTATTTT	CAISEAFLTRTDTQYF
NA	TRBJ1-1	TRBV20-1	NA	TGCAGTGCTCAACTTTACGGTAGCGAAGCTTTCTTT	CSAQLYGSEAFF
few	TRBJ1-2	TRBV20-1	NA	TGCAGTGCTAGAACAGCTGACTATGGCTACACCTTC	CSARTADYGYTF
once	TRBJ2-1	TRBV24-1	TRBD2	TGTGCCACCAGGGAAAACGGACTAGCGAGCAATGAGCAGTTCTTC	CATRENGLASNEQFF
NA	TRBJ2-7	TRBV4-3	NA	TGCGCCAGCAGCCAAGCGGTCCACCTGGAAGGCGAGCAGTACTTC	CASSQAVHLEGEQYF
few	TRBJ2-6	TRBV6-1	NA	TGTGCCAGCAGTGATCGCAGGCCCTCTGGGGCCAACGTCCTGACTTTC	CASSDRRPSGANVLTF
NA	TRBJ2-7	TRBV2	NA	TGTGCCAGCAGTGAAGTTCGTTCTACCTACGAGCAGTACTTC	CASSEVRSTYEQYF
many	TRBJ2-3	TRBV9	NA	TGTGCCAGCAGCCCGAGACCCGTTTACACAGATACGCAGTATTTT	CASSPRPVYTDTQYF
NA	TRBJ2-2	TRBV10-3	TRBD2	TGTGCCATCAGACCGGGACTAGGGAACACCGGGGAGCTGTTTTTT	CAIRPGLGNTGELFF
NA	TRBJ2-5	TRBV11-2	NA	TGTGCCAGCAGCACCATTTTCGGGGGCGATTACCAAGAGACCCAGTACTTC	CASSTIFGGDYQETQYF
NA	TRBJ1-6	TRBV28	NA	TGTGCCAGCATCCTCGGGACGGTTAATTCACCCCTCCACTTT	CASILGTVNSPLHF
NA	TRBJ2-1	TRBV7-2	NA	TGTGCCAGCAGCTTAGTAGTGGGCTTGGGACTCCCTGCCTCGGAGCAGTTCTTC	CASSLVVGLGLPASEQFF
NA	TRBJ2-7	TRBV20-1	TRBD1	TGCAGTGCGACCACCAGGGGGCGTCCCTACGAGCAGTACTTC	CSATTRGRPYEQYF
NA	TRBJ1-1	TRBV20-1	NA	TGCAGTGCTAGAGAACCCCGGGGGCAGGGGACTGAAGCTTTCTTT	CSAREPRGQGTEAFF
few	TRBJ2-3	TRBV9	NA	TGTGCCAGCAGTGGCGGGAAGAGGGCAGATACGCAGTATTTT	CASSGGKRADTQYF
NA	TRBJ1-6	TRBV5-8	NA	TGTGCCAGCAGCTCAGGACAGCTAAATAATTCACCCCTCCACTTT	CASSSGQLNNSPLHF
once	TRBJ2-3	TRBV5-6	NA	TGTGCCAGCATCTCTGGTTGGCTTAGCACAGATACGCAGTATTTT	CASISGWLSTDTQYF
once	TRBJ2-5	TRBV7-9	NA	TGTGCCAGCAGCTTAAAGACCAGGGGAGAGACCCAGTACTTC	CASSLKTRGETQYF
NA	TRBJ1-1	TRBV7-2	NA	TGTGCCAGCAAAACCGGACAGAGGAACACTGAAGCTTTCTTT	CASKTGQRNTEAFF
NA	TRBJ1-2	TRBV12-3/TRBV12-4	NA	TGTGCCAGCAGTTTTTATGACAGGAACTATGGCTACACCTTC	CASSFYDRNYGYTF
few	TRBJ2-5	TRBV7-7	TRBD2	TGTGCCAGCAGCGACGGACTAGCGGAGGACGGGACCCAGTACTTC	CASSDGLAEDGTQYF
NA	TRBJ2-1	TRBV29-1	NA	TGCAGCGTTGACCTCAGGGAACAGCCACAATTTTACAATGAGCAGTTCTTC	CSVDLREQPQFYNEQFF